The entry below describes one T cell receptor (beta chain). To make TCR beta libraries, researchers used iRepertoire HTBI primers and Arm-PCR of CDR3 regions. One entry per CDR3 protein results from TCRdb running MiXCR on the multiplex PCR reads. The sample lists about 540,000 distinct CDR3 sequences; approximately 15% were seen once. V was pared by 3 bases and J by 0 bases, with 6 bases between. This CDR3 spans 15 amino acids. Germline assignment: CDR1 MRHNA and CDR2 SNTAGT. These data originate in a study of regulatory T cells in long-lasting Graves disease. Across the study: Graves' patients diagnosed newly had used antithyroid drugs under 3 months.

Time point specified: newly diagnosed GD, antithyroid drugs for less than 3 months. PBMCs were the source of the RNA used for TCR sequencing. This sample was shared with a second study, whose subject was T cells in Graves' hyperthyroidism and ophthalmopathy.

The sequence derives from a man aged 25-45 years with Graves disease. This specimen was peripheral blood mononuclear cells (PBMCs), taken at new diagnosis, from a patient treated with antithyroid drugs. This rearrangement joins TRBV6-4 to TRBJ2-6; D unclear. The CDR3 DNA sequence: TGTGCCAGCAGTGAGGCATTCTCTGGGGCCAACGTCCTGACTTTC. Translating gives CASSEAFSGANVLTF.